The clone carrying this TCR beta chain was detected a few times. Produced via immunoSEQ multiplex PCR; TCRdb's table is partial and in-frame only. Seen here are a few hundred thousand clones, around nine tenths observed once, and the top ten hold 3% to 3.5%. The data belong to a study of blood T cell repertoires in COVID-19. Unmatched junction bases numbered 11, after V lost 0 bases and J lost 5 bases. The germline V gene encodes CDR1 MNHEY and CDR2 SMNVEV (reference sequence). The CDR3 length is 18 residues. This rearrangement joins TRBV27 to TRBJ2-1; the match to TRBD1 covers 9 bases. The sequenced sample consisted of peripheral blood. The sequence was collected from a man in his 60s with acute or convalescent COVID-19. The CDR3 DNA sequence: TGTGCCAGCAGTTTATCAGGGCCACCGGGACAGGGAGACAATGAGCAGTTCTTC. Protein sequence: CASSLSGPPGQGDNEQFF.